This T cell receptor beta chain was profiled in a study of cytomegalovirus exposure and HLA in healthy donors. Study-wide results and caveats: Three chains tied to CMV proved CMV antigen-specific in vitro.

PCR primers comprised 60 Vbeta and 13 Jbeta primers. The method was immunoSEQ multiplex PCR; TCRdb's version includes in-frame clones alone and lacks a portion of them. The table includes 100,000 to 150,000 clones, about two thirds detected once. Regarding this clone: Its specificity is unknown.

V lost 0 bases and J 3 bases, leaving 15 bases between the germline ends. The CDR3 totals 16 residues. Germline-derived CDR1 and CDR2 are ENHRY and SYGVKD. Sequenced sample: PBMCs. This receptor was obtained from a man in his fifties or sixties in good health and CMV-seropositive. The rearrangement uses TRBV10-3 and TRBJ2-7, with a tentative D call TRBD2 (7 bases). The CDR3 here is CAISESGGERVYEQYF. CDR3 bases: TGTGCCATCAGTGAGTCAGGGGGGGAAAGGGTCTACGAGCAGTACTTC.